This TCR beta chain comes out of a study of T cells expressing NK-cell markers. Study as a whole: Source material for TCR beta repertoires consisted of sorted CD3+CD56+NKG2C+, CD3+CD56+NKG2C- and CD3+CD56-NKG2C+ T cells. Eight donors were sequenced, seven testing HCMV-seropositive and one testing seronegative.

The germline V gene encodes CDR1 LGHDT and CDR2 YNNKEL (reference sequence). The CDR3 has 15 amino acids. The study, taken as a whole, reports: The CD3+CD56-NKG2C+ fraction was also led by these clonotypes in four donors.

TCR beta cDNA was made by 5'RACE template switching with UMIs. TCRdb re-called the 5' RACE reads and catalogs CDR3 proteins one per entry, DNA excluded. This sample's clone table lists about 430,000 distinct CDR3 sequences. As regards this clonotype: Its antigen is unknown.

The gene calls are TRBV3-1 and TRBJ2-3. Sequencing used blood T cells: a sorted CD56 or NKG2C T cell subset, CD4+ or CD8+ T cells, or bulk PBMC T cells (not recorded which). The clonotype was recovered from a woman aged 45 to 65 in good health. CDR3 loop: CASSTERPFTDTQYF.